This passage covers 27 T cell receptor beta chains from one sample sequenced in a study of graft-versus-host responses after intestinal transplantation. Their antigens are not known. Only in-frame clones appear in the TCRdb table, and some are missing; sequencing was by immunoSEQ multiplex PCR. Here the sample spans roughly 120,000 clones, roughly 92% being singletons. This specimen consisted of unstimulated CD4+ T cells sorted from spleen or lymph node cells, obtained before transplant. These TCRs come from a human donor who was the organ donor for an intestinal transplant.

In DNA, the CDR3 is TGTGCCAGCAGACGGGGGCAGGGGAACACTGAAGCTTTCTTT. Protein product: CASRRGQGNTEAFF. The chain employs TRBV6-5 and TRBJ1-1, with D tentatively TRBD1 (6 bases). This CDR3 has 14 amino acids. Germline loops: CDR1 MNHEY, CDR2 SVGAGI. The ends were cut back, 6 bases at V and 1 base at J, with 12 bases in the middle.

The CDR3 region is CASRVAGDSYEQYF. The CDR3 DNA reads TGTGCCAGCAGGGTAGCGGGAGACTCCTACGAGCAGTACTTC. V is TRBV6-1 and J is TRBJ2-7; 9 bases are a match to TRBD2. The CDR3 is 14 residues long. J was trimmed by 0 bases and V by 6 bases; bases with no gene match: 3. Germline V lookup: CDR1 MNHNS, CDR2 SASEGT.

This clone has a handful of counts. This chain joins TRBV5-5 and TRBJ2-7, with D hard to call. Looked up from germline, CDR1 is SGHKS and CDR2 is YYEKEE (reference sequence). This CDR3 contains 15 residues. The V and J ends lost 2 bases and 0 bases respectively, with 12 bases between them. CDR3 region: CASSFIPESSYEQYF. The CDR3 coding sequence is TGTGCCAGCAGCTTCATCCCAGAAAGCTCCTACGAGCAGTACTTC. Together with reference TRBV5-5 and TRBJ2-7, the CDR3 gives the full variable domain: DAGVTQSPTHLIKTRGQQVTLRCSPISGHKSVSWYQQVLGQGPQFIFQYYEKEERGRGNFPDRFSARQFPNYSSELNVNALLLGDSALYLCASSFIPESSYEQYFGPGTRLTVT.

This sequence joins TRBV28 and TRBJ2-1, with D possibly matching TRBD2 (5 bases). Trimming shortened V by 6 bases and J by 9 bases, and 24 bases separated the two germline ends. CDR3 length equals 16 residues. From germline, CDR1 is MDHEN and CDR2 SYDVKM. The CDR3 spells CASSSLASRGSREQFF. The CDR3 nucleotides read TGTGCCAGCAGCTCACTCGCTTCTCGGGGTTCTCGTGAGCAGTTCTTC.

V and J are TRBV10-3 and TRBJ1-2; tentatively, D is TRBD1 (5 bases). V dropped 9 bases and J dropped 7 bases, with 15 bases sitting between them. The germline gives CDR1 ENHRY, CDR2 SYGVKD. CDR3 length equals 12 residues. CDR3 sequence reads: CAINRNLGGYTF. DNA for the CDR3: TGTGCCATAAACAGGAACTTAGGTGGCTACACCTTC.

The chain couples TRBV19 to TRBJ2-7; D is uncertain. Trimming took off 1 base at V and 3 bases at J, with 16 bases between the two ends. This CDR3 is 16 amino acids long. Germline CDR1 and CDR2: LNHDA and SQIVND (reference sequence). The CDR3 sequence: CASSIALRPPSYEQYF. The CDR3, as DNA: TGTGCCAGTAGTATAGCCCTGCGACCCCCTAGCTACGAGCAGTACTTC.

This chain uses TRBV11-2 with TRBJ2-3; TRBD2 matches at 7 bases. CDR3 length: 15 residues. The junction had 6 bases not matched to a gene; V was cut back by 2 bases and J by 4 bases. CDR1 SGHAT and CDR2 FQNNGV come from the germline V gene. CDR3 in amino acids: CASSLWGGPADTQYF. CDR3 bases: TGTGCCAGCAGCTTATGGGGAGGGCCTGCAGATACGCAGTATTTT.

J is TRBJ2-2 and V is TRBV19; 7 bases agree with TRBD2. With 3 bases clipped from V and 5 bases from J, the junction kept 6 bases outside the gene matches. Germline V gene data show CDR1 as LNHDA and CDR2 as SQIVND (reference sequence). The CDR3 runs to 15 residues. CDR3 sequence reads: CASSIKGSGTGELFF. The CDR3 DNA reads TGTGCCAGTAGTATTAAAGGTAGCGGGACCGGGGAGCTGTTTTTT.

The V call is TRBV5-1, the J call TRBJ2-7; unclear D gene. The germline V gene encodes CDR1 SGHRS and CDR2 YFSETQ. This CDR3 has 14 amino acids. V lost 2 bases and J 7 bases, leaving 16 bases between the germline ends. As DNA, the CDR3 is TGCGCCAGCAGCTTCGGAATCCTACTGAGTGAGCAGTACTTC. As protein: CASSFGILLSEQYF.

The chain is built from TRBV2 and TRBJ1-3; D might be TRBD1 (6 bases). Germline loops: CDR1 SNHLY, CDR2 FYNNEI. Trimming removed 6 bases from V and 7 bases from J, with 19 bases in between. The CDR3 loop spans 15 amino acids. The CDR3, as DNA: TGTGCCAGCAGAACACAACAGGGCGCGGGGAACACCATATATTTT. This sequence encodes CASRTQQGAGNTIYF.

V usage is TRBV2 and J usage is TRBJ1-2, with no clear D. The CDR3 loop spans 13 amino acids. Germline assignment: CDR1 SNHLY and CDR2 FYNNEI. V was clipped by 2 bases and J by 6 bases, with 10 bases between them. The CDR3 DNA is TGTGCCAGCAGTGAATCGGTAACCCATGGCTACACCTTC. Translated, it gives CASSESVTHGYTF.

This clone showed up just once. CDR3 nucleotide sequence: TGTGCCAGTACCACACCCGGATGGGCTAATGAAAAACTGTTTTTT. Its translation is CASTTPGWANEKLFF. The rearrangement joins TRBV19 to TRBJ1-4; D remains ambiguous. Deletions cut 7 bases from V and 3 bases from J, with 15 bases between. The CDR3 loop spans 15 amino acids. Germline values: CDR1 LNHDA, CDR2 SQIVND (reference sequence).

The J gene is TRBJ1-3, the V gene TRBV23-1; D may be TRBD1 (5 bases). TRBV23-1 is annotated as an ORF whose role is uncertain. The ends were cut back, 2 bases at V and 2 bases at J, with 13 bases in the middle. CDR3 length: 16 residues. The CDR3 nucleotides read TGCGCCAGCAGTCAACTTATATGGGGCGCTGGAAACACCATATATTTT. Translating gives CASSQLIWGAGNTIYF.

V is TRBV29-1 and J is TRBJ1-3, with TRBD1 identical over 10 bases. V was pared by 7 bases and J by 4 bases, with 7 bases of the junction left unmatched. CDR1 is SQVTM and CDR2 is ANQGSEA in the germline V gene. The CDR3 covers 14 residues. Here the CDR3 reads CSAGVTGGGNTIYF. The CDR3 nucleotides read TGCAGCGCCGGGGTGACAGGGGGCGGAAACACCATATATTTT.

J is TRBJ1-1 and V is TRBV6-4; no clear D. Germline CDR1 MRHNA, CDR2 SNTAGT. V was cut by 4 bases and J by 2 bases, with 8 bases left in between. CDR3 size: 13 residues. CDR3 sequence (DNA): TGTGCCAGCAGTGTCGCGCGAAACACTGAAGCTTTCTTT. Translated, it gives CASSVARNTEAFF.

V usage is TRBV19 and J usage is TRBJ2-7, with a possible D match to TRBD2 (6 bases). The germline gives CDR1 LNHDA, CDR2 SQIVND (reference sequence). Trimming removed 3 bases from V and 2 bases from J, with 11 bases in between. This CDR3 is 14 amino acids long. DNA for the CDR3: TGTGCCAGTAGTATCCGCGGGGACGCCTACGAGCAGTACTTC. Its translation: CASSIRGDAYEQYF. The variable domain in full, with the rest retrieved from reference TRBV19 and TRBJ2-7, is DGGITQSPKYLFRKEGQNVTLSCEQNLNHDAMYWYRQDPGQGLRLIYYSQIVNDFQKGDIAEGYSVSREKKESFPLTVTSAQKNPTAFYLCASSIRGDAYEQYFGPGTRLTVT.

In its sample, this clone was seen once. The rearrangement links TRBV27 to TRBJ1-1; a weak D match, TRBD1 (5 bases). Trimming shortened V by 9 bases and J by 1 base, and 12 bases separated the two germline ends. This CDR3 has 13 amino acids. CDR1 is MNHEY, CDR2 SMNVEV, per germline (reference sequence). CDR3 in amino acids: CARFRDGNTEAFF. For the CDR3, the DNA is TGTGCCAGATTCAGGGACGGGAACACTGAAGCTTTCTTT.

The J gene is TRBJ2-7, the V gene TRBV5-1; TRBD2 agrees at 12 bases. J gave up 4 bases and V 7 bases, and 0 bases lay outside the gene matches. The CDR3 extends over 12 amino acids. Per the germline V gene, CDR1 is SGHRS and CDR2 is YFSETQ. CDR3 loop: CASLAGGYEQYF. The CDR3 DNA reads as TGCGCCAGCCTAGCGGGAGGGTACGAGCAGTACTTC.

The V gene is TRBV5-1, the J gene TRBJ2-7; no clear D gene. Trimming removed 0 bases from V and 4 bases from J, with 8 bases in between. The CDR3 loop spans 13 amino acids. Germline V gene lookup returns CDR1 SGHRS and CDR2 YFSETQ. This CDR3 reads CASSLGYRYEQYF. The CDR3 DNA sequence: TGCGCCAGCAGCTTGGGTTACAGATACGAGCAGTACTTC.

In its sample, this clone was seen once. The genes are TRBV2 and TRBJ1-1; D not certain. The V gene's germline CDR1 is SNHLY and CDR2 FYNNEI. V was clipped by 4 bases and J by 3 bases, with 15 bases between them. The CDR3 is made up of 15 amino acids. This chain's CDR3 is CASSAEGSYYTEAFF. CDR3 DNA: TGTGCCAGCAGTGCGGAGGGCTCTTATTACACTGAAGCTTTCTTT.

In its sample, this clone was seen once. This chain connects TRBV6-5 to TRBJ2-1, with 15 bases matching TRBD2. This CDR3 comprises 14 residues. The V gene end was trimmed by 2 bases and the J gene end by 10 bases; junction bases not matched to a gene: 0. Germline CDR1 reads MNHEY; CDR2 reads SVGAGI. The CDR3 DNA follows: TGTGCCAGCAGTTACGGGACTAGCGGGAGGGAGCAGTTCTTC. This encodes CASSYGTSGREQFF.

J is TRBJ1-2 and V is TRBV5-5; 8 positions agree with TRBD1. The length of the CDR3 is 15 residues. The germline V gene has CDR1 SGHKS and CDR2 YYEKEE (reference sequence). V lost 4 bases, J lost 4 bases, and 9 bases stayed unmatched. The CDR3 is CASSESRGLGYGYTF. Written as DNA, the CDR3 is TGTGCCAGCAGCGAGTCCAGGGGGCTTGGCTATGGCTACACCTTC.

The rearrangement uses TRBV6-6 and TRBJ2-7; a possible D gene is TRBD1 (6 bases). Trimming removed 2 bases at V and 3 bases at J, with 8 bases between. The germline V gene has CDR1 MNHNY and CDR2 SVGAGI (reference sequence). The length of the CDR3 is 13 residues. The CDR3 DNA sequence: TGTGCCAGCAGTTACGGGACACTCTACGAGCAGTACTTC. Residues: CASSYGTLYEQYF.

The chain carries TRBV5-8 and TRBJ1-1; a weak D match, TRBD1 (6 bases). The CDR3 contains 13 residues. The ends were cut back, 4 bases at V and 5 bases at J, with 12 bases in the middle. Per the germline V gene, CDR1 is SGHTS and CDR2 is YDEGEE. Written as DNA, the CDR3 is TGTGCCAGCAGCCTACAGGGAGGAACTGAAGCTTTCTTT. Translation: CASSLQGGTEAFF.

The chain couples TRBV27 to TRBJ1-2; 8 bases fit TRBD1. Trimming took 7 bases from V and 4 from J; bases not matched to a gene: 11. In germline, CDR1 is MNHEY, CDR2 SMNVEV (reference sequence). The CDR3 spans 15 residues. CDR3 sequence: CASTLTPDRGYGYTF. The CDR3 coding sequence is TGTGCCAGCACCCTCACCCCCGACAGGGGCTATGGCTACACCTTC.

The chain has TRBV28 and TRBJ2-7; unclear D gene. There are 13 residues in the CDR3. The V end was cut by 1 base, the J end by 0 bases, with 4 bases between. In germline, CDR1 is MDHEN, CDR2 SYDVKM. In DNA form, the CDR3 reads TGTGCCAGCAGTTTATTCTCCTCCTACGAGCAGTACTTC. This gives the protein CASSLFSSYEQYF.

The chain joins TRBV5-4 to TRBJ2-3, with 7 bases lining up with TRBD2. The germline CDR1 and CDR2 sequences are SGHNT and YYREEE (reference sequence). The CDR3 is 13 amino acids. With V trimmed by 2 bases and J by 5 bases, 2 bases remained unmatched. Written as DNA, the CDR3 is TGTGCCAGCAGCTTTTTAGCGGGAGATACGCAGTATTTT. This sequence encodes CASSFLAGDTQYF.